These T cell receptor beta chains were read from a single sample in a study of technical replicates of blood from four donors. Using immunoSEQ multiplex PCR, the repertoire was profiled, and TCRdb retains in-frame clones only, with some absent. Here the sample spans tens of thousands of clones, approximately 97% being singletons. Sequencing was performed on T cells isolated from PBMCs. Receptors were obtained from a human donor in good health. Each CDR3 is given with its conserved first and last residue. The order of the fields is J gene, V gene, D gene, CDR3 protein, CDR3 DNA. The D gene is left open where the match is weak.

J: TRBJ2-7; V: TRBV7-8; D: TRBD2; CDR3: CASSAGLAVYEQYF; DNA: TGTGCCAGCAGCGCGGGACTAGCAGTCTACGAGCAGTACTTC
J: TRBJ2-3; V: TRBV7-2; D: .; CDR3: CASSPSLATSTDTQYF; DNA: TGTGCCAGCAGCCCCTCCCTCGCGACTAGCACAGATACGCAGTATTTT
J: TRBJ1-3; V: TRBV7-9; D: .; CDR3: CASSFRTAGNTIYF; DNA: TGTGCCAGCAGCTTCCGGACAGCCGGAAACACCATATATTTT
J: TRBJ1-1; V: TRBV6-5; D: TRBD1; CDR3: CASRGQGIRNTEAFF; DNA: TGTGCCAGCAGGGGACAGGGGATAAGGAACACTGAAGCTTTCTTT
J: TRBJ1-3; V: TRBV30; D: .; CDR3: CAWTTGSGNTIYF; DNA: TGTGCCTGGACCACAGGGTCGGGAAACACCATATATTTT
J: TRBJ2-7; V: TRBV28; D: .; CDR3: CASSLESARGTISYEQYF; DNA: TGTGCCAGCAGTTTAGAATCGGCCAGGGGTACGATATCCTACGAGCAGTACTTC
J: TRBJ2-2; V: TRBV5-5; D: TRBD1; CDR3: CASSLTGGLSTGELFF; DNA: TGTGCCAGCAGTTTAACAGGGGGCTTAAGCACCGGGGAGCTGTTTTTT
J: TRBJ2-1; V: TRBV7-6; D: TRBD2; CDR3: CASSSRGLVLNEQFF; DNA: TGTGCCAGCAGCTCCAGGGGACTAGTGCTTAATGAGCAGTTCTTC
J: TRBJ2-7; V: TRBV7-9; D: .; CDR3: CASSFTAGWYEQYF; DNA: TGTGCCAGCAGCTTCACGGCAGGGTGGTACGAGCAGTACTTC
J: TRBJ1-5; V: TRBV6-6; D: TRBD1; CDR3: CASRSGQTNQPQHF; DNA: TGTGCCAGCAGATCGGGACAGACCAATCAGCCCCAGCATTTT
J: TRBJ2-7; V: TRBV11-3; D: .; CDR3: CASSLLSGSPAYEQYF; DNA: TGTGCCAGCAGCTTACTGTCGGGGTCACCTGCCTACGAGCAGTACTTC
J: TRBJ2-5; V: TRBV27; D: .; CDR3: CASSSQETQYF; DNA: TGTGCCAGCAGCAGCCAAGAGACCCAGTACTTC
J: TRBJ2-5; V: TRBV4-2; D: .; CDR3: CASSQEEYGGGETQYF; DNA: TGTGCCAGCAGCCAAGAAGAATATGGAGGCGGGGAGACCCAGTACTTC
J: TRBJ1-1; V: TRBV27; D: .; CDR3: CASAVTGLNTEAFF; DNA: TGTGCCAGCGCCGTTACGGGTTTGAACACTGAAGCTTTCTTT
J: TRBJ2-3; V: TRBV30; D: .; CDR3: CAWGATDTQYF; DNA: TGTGCCTGGGGGGCCACAGATACGCAGTATTTT
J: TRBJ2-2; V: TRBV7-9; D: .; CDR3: CASSPQRGTGELFF; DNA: TGTGCCAGCAGTCCCCAGAGGGGGACCGGGGAGCTGTTTTTT
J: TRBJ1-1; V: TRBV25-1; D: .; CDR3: CASNTEGLTEAFF; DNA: TGTGCCAGCAATACCGAGGGACTTACCGAAGCTTTCTTT